A single sample is the source of the 5 T cell receptor beta chains below, sequenced in a study of blood T cell repertoires in COVID-19 (dated by TCRdb to about 2020). The library relied on the immunoSEQ multiplex PCR assay. TCRdb retrieved this table from immuneACCESS and kept in-frame rearrangements only. Not all clones are present; in checked studies, unresolved V genes account for under half, and no reason is known for the remainder. Counted in this sample were 150,000 to 200,000 clones; around 84% of them appeared once. The biggest ten clones account for roughly 15% of the sample. Sequencing input: peripheral blood. The receptors were gathered from a woman aged 65 to 85 with COVID-19, enrolled during active disease.

This chain uses TRBV15 with TRBJ1-5; 9 bases agree with TRBD1. J was trimmed by 4 bases and V by 2 bases; bases with no gene match: 6. Germline V gene sequence: CDR1 LNHNV, CDR2 YYDKDF (reference sequence). This CDR3 region has 16 residues. The CDR3 loop is CATSRYGQGLNQPQHF. The DNA of the CDR3 is TGTGCCACCAGCAGATACGGACAGGGGCTGAATCAGCCCCAGCATTTT.

This chain links TRBV15 with TRBJ2-1; 13 nucleotides line up with TRBD2. Germline V CDR1 and CDR2: LNHNV, YYDKDF (reference sequence). This CDR3 region has 19 residues. Trimming removed 1 base from V and 1 base from J; junction bases left unmatched: 7. CDR3 in DNA: TGTGCCACCAGCAGAGGGGGACTAGCGGGAAGGGGGTCCTACAATGAGCAGTTCTTC. Its translation is CATSRGGLAGRGSYNEQFF.

V is TRBV15 and J is TRBJ2-2, with 8 bases identical to TRBD1. The CDR3 runs to 16 residues. CDR1 and CDR2 (germline): LNHNV, YYDKDF (reference sequence). V shed 4 bases, J shed 4 bases, and the junction held 8 bases outside the gene matches. The CDR3 spells CATSTRTGRGTGELFF. CDR3 nucleotide sequence: TGTGCCACCAGCACCCGGACAGGGAGAGGCACCGGGGAGCTGTTTTTT.

The J gene is TRBJ1-1, the V gene TRBV11-2; a weak D match, TRBD1 (5 bases). V lost 6 bases to trimming and J lost 4 bases, with 18 bases between them. This CDR3 spans 15 amino acids. The germline V gene has CDR1 SGHAT and CDR2 FQNNGV. In nucleotides, the CDR3 is TGTGCCAGCAGTTTTAGCGGGGGAATTGGCACTGAAGCTTTCTTT. It yields the protein CASSFSGGIGTEAFF.

This sequence joins TRBV6-6 and TRBJ2-7, with a tentative D call TRBD1 (6 bases). Germline lookup yields CDR1 MNHNY and CDR2 SVGAGI (reference sequence). The CDR3 loop spans 13 amino acids. V gave up 6 bases and J gave up 5 bases, with 14 bases separating them. CDR3 region: CASSLSRGDEQYF. The CDR3 bases are TGTGCCAGCAGCCTATCCAGGGGCGACGAGCAGTACTTC.